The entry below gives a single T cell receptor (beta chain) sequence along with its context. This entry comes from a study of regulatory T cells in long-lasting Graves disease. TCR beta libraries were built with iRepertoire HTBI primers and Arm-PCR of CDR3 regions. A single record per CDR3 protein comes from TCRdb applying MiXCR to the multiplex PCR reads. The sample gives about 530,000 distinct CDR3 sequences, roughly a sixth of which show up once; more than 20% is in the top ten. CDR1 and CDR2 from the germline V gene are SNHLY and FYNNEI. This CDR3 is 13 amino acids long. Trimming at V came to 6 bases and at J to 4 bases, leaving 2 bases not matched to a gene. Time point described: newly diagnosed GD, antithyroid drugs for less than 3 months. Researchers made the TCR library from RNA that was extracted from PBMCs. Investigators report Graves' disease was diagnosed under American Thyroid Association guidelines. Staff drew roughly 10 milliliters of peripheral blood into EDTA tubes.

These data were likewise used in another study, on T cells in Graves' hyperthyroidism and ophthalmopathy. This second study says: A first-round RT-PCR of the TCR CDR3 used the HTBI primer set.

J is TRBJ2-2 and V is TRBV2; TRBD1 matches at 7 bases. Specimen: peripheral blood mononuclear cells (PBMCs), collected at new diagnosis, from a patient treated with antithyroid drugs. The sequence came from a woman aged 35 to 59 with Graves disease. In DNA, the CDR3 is TGTGCCAGCAGGGGACAGTCCACCGGGGAGCTGTTTTTT. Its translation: CASRGQSTGELFF.